This T cell receptor (beta chain) originates from a study of early T cells in non-severe SARS-CoV-2 infection. Across the study: The sequenced material was bulk RNA from unsorted whole blood, and its chains were unpaired. Overall study findings and caveats: Reliance on VDJdb matching favored anti-spike CD8 responses; private and CD4 specificities were missed.

Individual cDNA molecules each received unique molecular identifiers attached to them. MiXCR, run by TCRdb on the 5' RACE reads, gives a single entry per CDR3 protein. The sample includes roughly 99,000 distinct CDR3 sequences, approximately 10% of them seen just once. The CDR3 is 17 residues long. Per the germline V gene, CDR1 is SGHDT and CDR2 is YYEEEE. The J segment lost 0 bases and the V segment lost 0 bases, leaving 7 bases of the junction unmatched. This clonotype has ten or more counts. Its antigen is undetermined. V and J are TRBV5-6 and TRBJ2-3; 7 bases align to TRBD2. This receptor was identified in an adult who was a healthcare worker with PCR-confirmed SARS-CoV-2 infection or an uninfected control (not recorded which). The sample consisted of whole blood. CDR3 bases: TGTGCCAGCAGCTTGGAGCGGGGAAAACTTAGCACAGATACGCAGTATTTT. This translates into CASSLERGKLSTDTQYF.